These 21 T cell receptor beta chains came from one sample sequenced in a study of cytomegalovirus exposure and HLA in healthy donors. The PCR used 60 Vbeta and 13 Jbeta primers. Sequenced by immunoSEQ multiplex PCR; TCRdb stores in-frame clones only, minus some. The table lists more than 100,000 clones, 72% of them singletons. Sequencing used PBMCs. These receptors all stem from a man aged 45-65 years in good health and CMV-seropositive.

As DNA, the CDR3 is TGCGCCAGCAGCAGTCAGGTTCTTTACGAGCAGTACTTC. Amino acids: CASSSQVLYEQYF. The chain is built from TRBV5-1 and TRBJ2-7; D gene unclear. Germline lookup yields CDR1 SGHRS and CDR2 YFSETQ. Between the trimmed V and J ends, which lost 4 bases and 4 bases, there was a span of 12 bases. The CDR3 is made up of 13 amino acids.

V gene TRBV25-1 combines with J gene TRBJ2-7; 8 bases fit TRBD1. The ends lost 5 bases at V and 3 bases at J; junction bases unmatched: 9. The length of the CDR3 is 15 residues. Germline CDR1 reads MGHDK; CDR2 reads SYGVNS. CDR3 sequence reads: CASSSTGTGYYEQYF. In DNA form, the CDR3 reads TGTGCCAGCAGTTCAACCGGGACAGGATACTACGAGCAGTACTTC.

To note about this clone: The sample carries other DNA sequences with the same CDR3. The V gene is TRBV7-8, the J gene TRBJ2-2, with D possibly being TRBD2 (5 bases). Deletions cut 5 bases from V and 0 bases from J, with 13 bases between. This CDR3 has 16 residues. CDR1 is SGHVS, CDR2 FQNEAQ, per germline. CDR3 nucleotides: TGTGCCAGCAGCCTCCGGGAAGGATCGAACACCGGGGAGCTGTTTTTT. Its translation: CASSLREGSNTGELFF. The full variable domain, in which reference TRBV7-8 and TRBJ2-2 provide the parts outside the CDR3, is GAGVSQSPRYKVAKRGQDVALRCDPISGHVSLFWYQQALGQGPEFLTYFQNEAQLDKSGLPSDRFFAERPEGSVSTLKIQRTQQEDSAVYLCASSLREGSNTGELFFGEGSRLTVL.

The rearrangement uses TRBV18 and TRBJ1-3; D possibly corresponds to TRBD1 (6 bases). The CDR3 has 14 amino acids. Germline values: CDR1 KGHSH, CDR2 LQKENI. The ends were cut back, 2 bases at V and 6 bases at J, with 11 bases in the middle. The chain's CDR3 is CASSPMGAENTIYF. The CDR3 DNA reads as TGTGCCAGCTCACCAATGGGGGCCGAAAACACCATATATTTT.

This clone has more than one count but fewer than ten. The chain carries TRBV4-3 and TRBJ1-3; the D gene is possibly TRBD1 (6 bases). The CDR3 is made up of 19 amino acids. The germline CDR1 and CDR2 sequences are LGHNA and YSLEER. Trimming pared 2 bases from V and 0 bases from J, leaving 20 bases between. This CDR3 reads CASSQYAGGGRSSGNTIYF. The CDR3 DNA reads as TGCGCCAGCAGCCAATATGCCGGGGGGGGCCGAAGCTCTGGAAACACCATATATTTT.

CDR3 loop: CASSSSGIIVETQYF. The CDR3 coding sequence is TGTGCCAGCAGCTCTAGCGGGATAATCGTGGAGACCCAGTACTTC. The chain recombines TRBV11-3 with TRBJ2-5; 9 nucleotides line up with TRBD2. The J segment lost 5 bases and the V segment lost 4 bases, leaving 8 bases of the junction unmatched. The length of the CDR3 is 15 residues. CDR1 and CDR2 from the germline V gene are SGHNT and YENEEA. The full variable domain, completed using reference TRBV11-3 and TRBJ2-5, is EAGVVQSPRYKIIEKKQPVAFWCNPISGHNTLYWYLQNLGQGPELLIRYENEEAVDDSQLPKDRFSAERLKGVDSTLKIQPAELGDSAVYLCASSSSGIIVETQYFGPGTRLLVL.

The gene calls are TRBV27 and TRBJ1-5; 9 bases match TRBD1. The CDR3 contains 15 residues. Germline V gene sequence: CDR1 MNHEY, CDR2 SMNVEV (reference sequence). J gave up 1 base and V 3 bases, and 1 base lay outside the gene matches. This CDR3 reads CASSFGTGSNQPQHF. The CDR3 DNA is TGTGCCAGCAGTTTTGGGACAGGGAGCAATCAGCCCCAGCATTTT.

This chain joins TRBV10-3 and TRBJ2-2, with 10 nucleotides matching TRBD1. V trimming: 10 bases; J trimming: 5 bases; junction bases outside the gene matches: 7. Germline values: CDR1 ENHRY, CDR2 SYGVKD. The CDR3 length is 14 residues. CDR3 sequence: CANSGQGKTGELFF. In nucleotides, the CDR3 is TGTGCCAACTCGGGACAGGGGAAGACCGGGGAGCTGTTTTTT.

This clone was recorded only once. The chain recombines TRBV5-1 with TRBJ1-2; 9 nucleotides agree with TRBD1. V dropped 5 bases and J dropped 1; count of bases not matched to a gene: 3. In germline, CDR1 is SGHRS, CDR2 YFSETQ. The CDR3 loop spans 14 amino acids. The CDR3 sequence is CASSPGQGNYGYTF. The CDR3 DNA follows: TGCGCCAGCAGTCCGGGACAGGGTAACTATGGCTACACCTTC.

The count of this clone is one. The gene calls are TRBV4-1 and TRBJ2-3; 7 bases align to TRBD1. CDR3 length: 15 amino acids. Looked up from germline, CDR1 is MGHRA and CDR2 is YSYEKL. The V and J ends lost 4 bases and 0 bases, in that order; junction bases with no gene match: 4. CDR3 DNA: TGCGCCAGCAGCCCGGGGACAGCTAGCACAGATACGCAGTATTTT. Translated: CASSPGTASTDTQYF.

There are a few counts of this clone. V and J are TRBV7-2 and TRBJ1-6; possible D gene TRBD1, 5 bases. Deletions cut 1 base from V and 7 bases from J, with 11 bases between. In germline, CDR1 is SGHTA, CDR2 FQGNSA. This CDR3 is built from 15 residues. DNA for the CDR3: TGTGCCAGCAGCTTAGTGGCAGGGATCAATTCACCCCTCCACTTT. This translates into CASSLVAGINSPLHF.

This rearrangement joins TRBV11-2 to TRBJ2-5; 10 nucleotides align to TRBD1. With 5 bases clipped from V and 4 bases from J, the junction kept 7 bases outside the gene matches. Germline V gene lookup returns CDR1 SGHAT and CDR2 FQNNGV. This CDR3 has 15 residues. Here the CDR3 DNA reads TGTGCCAGCAGCGTCCGGGACAGGGGAGCAGAGACCCAGTACTTC. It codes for CASSVRDRGAETQYF.

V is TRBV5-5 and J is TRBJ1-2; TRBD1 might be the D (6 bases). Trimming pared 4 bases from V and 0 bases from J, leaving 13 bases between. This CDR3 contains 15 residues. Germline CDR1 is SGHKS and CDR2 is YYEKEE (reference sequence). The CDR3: CASSVDRPPNYGYTF. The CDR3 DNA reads TGTGCCAGCAGCGTCGACAGGCCACCTAACTATGGCTACACCTTC.

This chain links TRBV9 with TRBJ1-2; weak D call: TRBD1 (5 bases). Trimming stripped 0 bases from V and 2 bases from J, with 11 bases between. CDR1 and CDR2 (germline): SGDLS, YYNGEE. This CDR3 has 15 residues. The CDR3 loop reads CASSVAEGRNYGYTF. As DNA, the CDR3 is TGTGCCAGCAGCGTAGCGGAGGGGCGGAACTATGGCTACACCTTC.

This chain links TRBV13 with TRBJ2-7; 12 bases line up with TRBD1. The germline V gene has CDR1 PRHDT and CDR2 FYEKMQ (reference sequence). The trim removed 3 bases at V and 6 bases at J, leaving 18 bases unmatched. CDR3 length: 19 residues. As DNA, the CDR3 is TGTGCCAGCAGCTTGGCGGGAGGGACAGGGGGCGAAAAAAGGGTCGAGCAGTACTTC. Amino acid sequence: CASSLAGGTGGEKRVEQYF.

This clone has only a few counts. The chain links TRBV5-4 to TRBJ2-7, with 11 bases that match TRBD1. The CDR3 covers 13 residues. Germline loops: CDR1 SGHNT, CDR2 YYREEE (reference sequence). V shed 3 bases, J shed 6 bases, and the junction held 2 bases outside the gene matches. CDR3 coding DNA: TGTGCCAGCAGCTGGACAGGGGGCCTCGAGCAGTACTTC. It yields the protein CASSWTGGLEQYF.

The CDR3 coding sequence is TGTGCCACCAGCAGAGATCCGCTAGCGGGGGCTAGCTACAATGAGCAGTTCTTC. Residues: CATSRDPLAGASYNEQFF. The rearrangement joins TRBV15 to TRBJ2-1; 10 bases align to TRBD2. V lost 0 bases to trimming and J lost 3 bases; unmatched junction nucleotides: 8. Looked up from germline, CDR1 is LNHNV and CDR2 is YYDKDF (reference sequence). CDR3 length equals 18 residues.

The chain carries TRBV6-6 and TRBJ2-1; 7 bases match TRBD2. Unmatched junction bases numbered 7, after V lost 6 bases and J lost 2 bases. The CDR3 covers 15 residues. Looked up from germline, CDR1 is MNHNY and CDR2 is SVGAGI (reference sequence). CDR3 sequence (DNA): TGTGCCAGCAGATCAAGCGGGGCCCCCTACAATGAGCAGTTCTTC. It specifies CASRSSGAPYNEQFF.

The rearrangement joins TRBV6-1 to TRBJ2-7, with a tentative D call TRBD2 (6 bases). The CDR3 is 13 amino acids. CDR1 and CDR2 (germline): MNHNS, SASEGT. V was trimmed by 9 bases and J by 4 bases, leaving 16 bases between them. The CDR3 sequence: CASISIGGYEQYF. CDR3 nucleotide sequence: TGTGCCAGTATATCAATCGGGGGTTACGAGCAGTACTTC.

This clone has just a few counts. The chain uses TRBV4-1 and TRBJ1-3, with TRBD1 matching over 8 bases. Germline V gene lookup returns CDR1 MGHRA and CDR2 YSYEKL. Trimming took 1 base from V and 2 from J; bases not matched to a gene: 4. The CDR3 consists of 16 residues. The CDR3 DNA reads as TGCGCCAGCAGCCAAGGGAGGGACAGGACTGGAAACACCATATATTTT. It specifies CASSQGRDRTGNTIYF.

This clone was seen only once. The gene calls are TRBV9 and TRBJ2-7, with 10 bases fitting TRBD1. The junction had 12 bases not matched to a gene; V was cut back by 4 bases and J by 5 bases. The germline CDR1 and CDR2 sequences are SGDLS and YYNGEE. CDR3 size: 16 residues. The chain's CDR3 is CASSSAPGQGRDEQYF. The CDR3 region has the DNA TGTGCCAGCAGCTCCGCCCCGGGACAGGGGCGGGACGAGCAGTACTTC.